Included here is one T cell receptor beta chain sequence, with context. This sample was included in a study of control samples from healthy donors and cancer patients. Here immunoSEQ multiplex PCR was the method, and the copy in TCRdb shows in-frame clones only, minus some. The sample includes over 150,000 clones, approximately 91% seen only once; the top ten take roughly 2%. The length of the CDR3 is 15 residues. In germline, CDR1 is SGHRS, CDR2 YFSETQ. V lost 2 bases and J lost 1, with 10 bases in between. The sample was blood. This clonotype was obtained from a woman aged 35 to 49 in good health. The V and J genes are TRBV5-1 and TRBJ1-5; D perhaps matches TRBD1 (6 bases). The chain's CDR3 is CASSLQGLSNQPQHF. The CDR3 DNA reads TGCGCCAGCAGCTTACAGGGCTTAAGCAATCAGCCCCAGCATTTT.